This T cell receptor (beta chain) stems from a study of blood T cell repertoires in COVID-19. About the research overall: The United States, Italy and Spain provided the acute and convalescent COVID-19 samples. Sources were T cells, B-cell-depleted T cells, or PBMCs; the material itself was cDNA or gDNA.

V was cut by 2 bases and J by 1 base, with 11 bases left in between. The CDR3 covers 15 residues. Germline CDR1 is LGHNT and CDR2 is FRNRAP. In the study's own analysis: How many nucleated cells were present was estimated from reference gene primer amplification. Produced via immunoSEQ multiplex PCR; TCRdb's table is partial and in-frame only. V and J calls and clone size are as listed in that table; D and trimming were resolved from the DNA. The sample has roughly 140,000 clones; roughly 82% are singletons. The sample was peripheral blood. This TCR was sampled from a man aged 60 to 75 with active or convalescent COVID-19. V usage is TRBV12-5 and J usage is TRBJ2-5; D unresolved. This chain's CDR3 is CASGLNPEIQETQYF. CDR3 DNA sequence: TGTGCTAGTGGTTTGAATCCAGAAATCCAAGAGACCCAGTACTTC.